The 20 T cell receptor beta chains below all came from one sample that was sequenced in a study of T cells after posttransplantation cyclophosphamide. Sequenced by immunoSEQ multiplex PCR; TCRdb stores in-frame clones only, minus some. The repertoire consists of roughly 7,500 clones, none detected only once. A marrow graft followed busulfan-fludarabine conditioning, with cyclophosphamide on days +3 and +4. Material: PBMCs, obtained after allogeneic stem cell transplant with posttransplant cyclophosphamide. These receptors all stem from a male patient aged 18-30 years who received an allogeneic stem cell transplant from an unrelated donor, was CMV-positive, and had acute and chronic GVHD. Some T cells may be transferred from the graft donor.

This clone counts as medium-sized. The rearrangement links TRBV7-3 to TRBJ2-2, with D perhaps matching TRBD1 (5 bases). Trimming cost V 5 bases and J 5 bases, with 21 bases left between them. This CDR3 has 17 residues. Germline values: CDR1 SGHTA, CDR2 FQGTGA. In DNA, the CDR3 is TGTGCCAGCAGCCGCCAACCCCAGGGAAAGGGGACCGGGGAGCTGTTTTTT. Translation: CASSRQPQGKGTGELFF.

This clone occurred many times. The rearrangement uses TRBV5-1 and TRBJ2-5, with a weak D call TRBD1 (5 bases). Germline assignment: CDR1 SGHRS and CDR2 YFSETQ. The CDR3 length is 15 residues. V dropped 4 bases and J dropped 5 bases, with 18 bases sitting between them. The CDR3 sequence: CASSHWQGRSETQYF. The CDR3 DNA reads TGCGCCAGCAGCCATTGGCAGGGTCGGTCGGAGACCCAGTACTTC. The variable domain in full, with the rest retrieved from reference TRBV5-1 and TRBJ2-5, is KAGVTQTPRYLIKTRGQQVTLSCSPISGHRSVSWYQQTPGQGLQFLFEYFSETQRNKGNFPGRFSGRQFSNSRSEMNVSTLELGDSALYLCASSHWQGRSETQYFGPGTRLLVL.

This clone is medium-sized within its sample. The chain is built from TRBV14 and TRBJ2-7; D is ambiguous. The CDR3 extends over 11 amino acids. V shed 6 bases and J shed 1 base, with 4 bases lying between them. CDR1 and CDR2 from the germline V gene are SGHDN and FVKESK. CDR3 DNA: TGTGCCAGCAGTTCATCCTACGAGCAGTACTTC. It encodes CASSSSYEQYF.

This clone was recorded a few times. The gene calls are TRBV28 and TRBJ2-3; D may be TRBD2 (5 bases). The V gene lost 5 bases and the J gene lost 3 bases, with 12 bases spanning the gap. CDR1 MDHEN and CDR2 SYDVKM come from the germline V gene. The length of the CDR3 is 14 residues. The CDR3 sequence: CASSPDSGTDTQYF. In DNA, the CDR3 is TGTGCCAGCAGTCCGGACTCGGGGACAGATACGCAGTATTTT. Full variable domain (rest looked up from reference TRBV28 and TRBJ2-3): DVKVTQSSRYLVKRTGEKVFLECVQDMDHENMFWYRQDPGLGLRLIYFSYDVKMKEKGDIPEGYSVSREKKERFSLILESASTNQTSMYLCASSPDSGTDTQYFGPGTRLTVL.

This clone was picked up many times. The CDR3 DNA is TGCGCCAGCAGCCCGGGACAGGGGGGCGCTGGGGCCAACGTCCTGACTTTC. Its protein product is CASSPGQGGAGANVLTF. The J gene is TRBJ2-6, the V gene TRBV5-1; TRBD1 matches 11 bases. Germline loops: CDR1 SGHRS, CDR2 YFSETQ. The CDR3 is 17 residues long. J was trimmed by 2 bases and V by 4 bases; bases with no gene match: 5. Drawing the rest from reference TRBV5-1 and TRBJ2-6, the complete variable domain is KAGVTQTPRYLIKTRGQQVTLSCSPISGHRSVSWYQQTPGQGLQFLFEYFSETQRNKGNFPGRFSGRQFSNSRSEMNVSTLELGDSALYLCASSPGQGGAGANVLTFGAGSRLTVL.

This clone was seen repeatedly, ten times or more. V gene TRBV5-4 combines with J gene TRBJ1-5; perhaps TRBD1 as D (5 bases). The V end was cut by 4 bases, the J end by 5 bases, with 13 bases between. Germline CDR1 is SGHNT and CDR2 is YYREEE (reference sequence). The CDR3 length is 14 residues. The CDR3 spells CASSAGLRDQPQHF. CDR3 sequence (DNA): TGTGCCAGCAGCGCGGGACTGAGAGATCAGCCCCAGCATTTT.

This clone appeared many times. As DNA, the CDR3 is TGTGCCAGCAGCGTGCCGGGACAGGGTCATCAGCCCCAGCATTTT. Translating it yields CASSVPGQGHQPQHF. This chain links TRBV9 with TRBJ1-5; 9 bases align to TRBD1. The CDR3 runs to 15 residues. Trimming at V came to 2 bases and at J to 5 bases, leaving 5 bases not matched to a gene. The germline gives CDR1 SGDLS, CDR2 YYNGEE.

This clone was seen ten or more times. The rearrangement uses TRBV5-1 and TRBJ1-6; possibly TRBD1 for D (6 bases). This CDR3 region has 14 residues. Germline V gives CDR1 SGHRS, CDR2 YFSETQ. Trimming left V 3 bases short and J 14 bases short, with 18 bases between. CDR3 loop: CASSSDSTDRALHF. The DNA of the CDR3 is TGCGCCAGCAGCTCGGACAGCACCGACCGGGCCCTCCACTTT. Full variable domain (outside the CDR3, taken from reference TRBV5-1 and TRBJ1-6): KAGVTQTPRYLIKTRGQQVTLSCSPISGHRSVSWYQQTPGQGLQFLFEYFSETQRNKGNFPGRFSGRQFSNSRSEMNVSTLELGDSALYLCASSSDSTDRALHFGNGTRLTVT.

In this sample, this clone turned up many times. CDR3 amino acids: CAWDAGLPNTEAFF. For the CDR3, the DNA is TGTGCCTGGGACGCGGGACTCCCGAACACTGAAGCTTTCTTT. The chain is built from TRBV30 and TRBJ1-1, with D perhaps matching TRBD1 (5 bases). Germline CDR1 GTSNPN, CDR2 SVGIG (reference sequence). V was clipped by 5 bases and J by 1 base, with 14 bases between them. The CDR3 spans 14 residues.

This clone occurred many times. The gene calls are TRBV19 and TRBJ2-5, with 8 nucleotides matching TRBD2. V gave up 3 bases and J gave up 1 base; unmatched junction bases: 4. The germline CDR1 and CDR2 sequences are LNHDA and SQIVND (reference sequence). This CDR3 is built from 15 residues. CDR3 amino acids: CASSIISGVQETQYF. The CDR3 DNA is TGTGCCAGTAGTATTATTAGCGGGGTCCAAGAGACCCAGTACTTC.

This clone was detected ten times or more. The CDR3 DNA is TGCGCCAGCAGCCTGACAGCGATAAATGAAAAACTGTTTTTT. This encodes CASSLTAINEKLFF. The rearrangement links TRBV5-1 to TRBJ1-4; maybe TRBD1 (5 bases). The length of the CDR3 is 14 residues. The V and J ends lost 4 bases and 5 bases respectively, with 12 bases between them. CDR1 SGHRS and CDR2 YFSETQ come from the germline V gene. Using reference TRBV5-1 and TRBJ1-4 for the parts outside the CDR3, the full variable domain is KAGVTQTPRYLIKTRGQQVTLSCSPISGHRSVSWYQQTPGQGLQFLFEYFSETQRNKGNFPGRFSGRQFSNSRSEMNVSTLELGDSALYLCASSLTAINEKLFFGSGTQLSVL.

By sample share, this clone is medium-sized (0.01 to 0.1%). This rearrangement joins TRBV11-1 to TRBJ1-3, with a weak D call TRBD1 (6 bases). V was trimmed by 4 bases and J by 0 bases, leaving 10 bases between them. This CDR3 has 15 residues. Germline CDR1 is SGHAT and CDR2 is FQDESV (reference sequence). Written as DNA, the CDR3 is TGTGCCAGCAGCTCTCGGACAGTCTCTGGAAACACCATATATTTT. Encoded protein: CASSSRTVSGNTIYF.

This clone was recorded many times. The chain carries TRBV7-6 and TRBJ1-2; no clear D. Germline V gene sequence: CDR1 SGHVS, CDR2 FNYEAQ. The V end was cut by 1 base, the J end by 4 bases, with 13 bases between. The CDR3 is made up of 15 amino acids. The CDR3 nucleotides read TGTGCCAGCAGCTTAGATAATGCAGGCAGCTATGGCTACACCTTC. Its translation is CASSLDNAGSYGYTF.

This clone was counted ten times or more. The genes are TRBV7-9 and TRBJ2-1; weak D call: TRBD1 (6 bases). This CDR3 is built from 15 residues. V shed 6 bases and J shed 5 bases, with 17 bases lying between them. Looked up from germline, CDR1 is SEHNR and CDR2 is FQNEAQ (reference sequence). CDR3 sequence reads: CASSQYNRVHNEQFF. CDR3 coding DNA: TGTGCCAGCAGTCAATATAACAGGGTACACAATGAGCAGTTCTTC.

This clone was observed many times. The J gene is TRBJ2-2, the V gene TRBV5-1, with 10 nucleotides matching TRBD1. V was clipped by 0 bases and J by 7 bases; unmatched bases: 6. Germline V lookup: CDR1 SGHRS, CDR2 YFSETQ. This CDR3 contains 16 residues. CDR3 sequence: CASSLGGQGVIGELFF. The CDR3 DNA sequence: TGCGCCAGCAGCTTGGGCGGACAGGGGGTCATCGGGGAGCTGTTTTTT.

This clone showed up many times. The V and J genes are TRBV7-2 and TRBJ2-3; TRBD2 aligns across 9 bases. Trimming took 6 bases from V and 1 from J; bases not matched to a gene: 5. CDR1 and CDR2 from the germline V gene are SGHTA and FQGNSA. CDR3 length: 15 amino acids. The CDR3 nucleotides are TGTGCCAGCAGTGTTAGCGGGGGCCGCACAGATACGCAGTATTTT. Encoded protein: CASSVSGGRTDTQYF.

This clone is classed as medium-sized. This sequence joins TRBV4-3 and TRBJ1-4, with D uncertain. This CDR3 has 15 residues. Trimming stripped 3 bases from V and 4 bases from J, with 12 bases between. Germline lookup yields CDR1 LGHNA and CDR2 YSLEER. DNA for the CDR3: TGCGCCAGCAGCCAGGGCCTAGGAGGTAATGAAAAACTGTTTTTT. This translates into CASSQGLGGNEKLFF.

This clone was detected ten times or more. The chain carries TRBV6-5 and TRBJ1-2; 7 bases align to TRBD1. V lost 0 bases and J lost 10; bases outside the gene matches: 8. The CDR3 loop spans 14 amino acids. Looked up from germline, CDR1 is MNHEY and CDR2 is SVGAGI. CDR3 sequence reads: CASSYSSRQGPYTF. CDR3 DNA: TGTGCCAGCAGTTACTCCAGCCGACAGGGTCCCTACACCTTC.

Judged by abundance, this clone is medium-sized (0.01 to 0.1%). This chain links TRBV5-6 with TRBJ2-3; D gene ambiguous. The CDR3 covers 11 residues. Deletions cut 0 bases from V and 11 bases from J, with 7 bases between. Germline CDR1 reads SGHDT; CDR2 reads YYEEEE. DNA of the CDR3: TGTGCCAGCAGCTTGGACGCGGAGCAGTATTTT. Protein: CASSLDAEQYF.

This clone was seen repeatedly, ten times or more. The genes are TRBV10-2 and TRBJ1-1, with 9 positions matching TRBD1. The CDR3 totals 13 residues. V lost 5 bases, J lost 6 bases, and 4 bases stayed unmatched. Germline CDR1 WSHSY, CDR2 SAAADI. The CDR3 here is CASSYRGPSEAFF. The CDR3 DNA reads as TGCGCCAGCAGTTACAGGGGGCCTTCTGAAGCTTTCTTT.